This is a list of T cell receptor beta chains from one sample in a study of blood T cell repertoires in COVID-19. Profiled with immunoSEQ multiplex PCR; TCRdb holds only in-frame clones, not every one. This sample yields under 400,000 clones, of which about 90% are seen a single time; approximately 1.9% belongs to the top ten. Sequencing input: PBMCs or T cells enriched from blood (not recorded which). The receptors were gathered from a man in his forties in a cohort exposed to, infected with or recovered from COVID-19 (not recorded which). Each CDR3 is given with its conserved first and last residue. The D gene is left open where the match is weak. Size is omitted from some rows. Given values are once, few, many or a class for expanded clones.

j_call,v_call,clone_size,d_call,cdr3_nt,cdr3_aa
TRBJ1-4,TRBV5-1,.,TRBD1,TGCGCCAGCAGCTCAGGGACAGTGGATGAAAAACTGTTTTTT,CASSSGTVDEKLFF
TRBJ1-4,TRBV5-1,once,.,TGCGCCAGCAGGTCGACAGATTCGAATGAAAAACTGTTTTTT,CASRSTDSNEKLFF
TRBJ2-7,TRBV7-9,.,TRBD2,TGTGCCAGCAGCTCGTTGGCGGGAGCTTTCGAGCAGTACTTC,CASSSLAGAFEQYF
TRBJ1-5,TRBV28,.,.,TGTGCCAGCAGGGGGCCTTGGGCAGCCAGCAATCAGCCCCAGCATTTT,CASRGPWAASNQPQHF
TRBJ2-2,TRBV9,.,.,TGTGCCAGCAGCCCCACCTCAGGGGTCGGCACCGGGGAGCTGTTTTTT,CASSPTSGVGTGELFF
TRBJ2-1,TRBV5-1,.,.,TGCGCCAGCAGTTCCCTTAGCGGCAGTTTCAATGAGCAGTTCTTC,CASSSLSGSFNEQFF
TRBJ2-3,TRBV25-1,.,TRBD1,TGTGCCAGCAAGGGGACAGGGACAGATACGCAGTATTTT,CASKGTGTDTQYF
TRBJ2-7,TRBV30,.,.,TGTGCCTGGGAACAGCAGGAAGGCGAGCAGTACTTC,CAWEQQEGEQYF
TRBJ1-1,TRBV7-9,.,.,TGTGCCAGCAGCCTGTTCGGGGATGAGAGTACTGAAGCTTTCTTT,CASSLFGDESTEAFF
TRBJ1-2,TRBV30,.,.,TGTGCCTGGAGTGTAAGTCTTGCTAATGGCTACACCTTC,CAWSVSLANGYTF
TRBJ2-7,TRBV7-6,.,TRBD2,TGTGCCAGCAGCTTAGAAGATAGGGGAGGGCTTGAGCAGTACTTC,CASSLEDRGGLEQYF
TRBJ1-6,TRBV21-1,.,.,TGTGCCAGCAGCAAAGCCAGGGGTAATTCACCCCTCCACTTT,CASSKARGNSPLHF
TRBJ1-6,TRBV5-4,.,.,TGTGCCAGCAGCTTCGGACAGATCAATAATTCACCCCTCCACTTT,CASSFGQINNSPLHF
TRBJ1-1,TRBV6-5,.,TRBD1,TGTGCCAGCAGTATGACAGGGGGGGAAAGGACTGAAGCTTTCTTT,CASSMTGGERTEAFF
TRBJ1-2,TRBV30,.,.,TGTGCCTGGAGTGGAGCCTATGGCTACACCTTC,CAWSGAYGYTF
TRBJ1-1,TRBV13,.,.,TGTGCCAGCAGCTTAGTCTTGAACACTGAAGCTTTCTTT,CASSLVLNTEAFF
TRBJ1-5,TRBV21-1,.,.,TGTGCCAGCAGCAAAGTGACCCTCTCAGGGGGCACTCAGCCCCAGCATTTT,CASSKVTLSGGTQPQHF
TRBJ2-7,TRBV27,.,TRBD1,TGTGCCAGCAGTTTAGAGCGGGACAGGGTAGACGAGCAGTACTTC,CASSLERDRVDEQYF
TRBJ1-5,TRBV18,.,TRBD1,TGTGCCAGCTCACCACTGGGACAGGAAAATAGCAATCAGCCCCAGCATTTT,CASSPLGQENSNQPQHF
TRBJ1-2,TRBV28,.,.,TGTGCCAGCAGTCTAGGGGAAAGCAGGTTAATCAGGGGCTACACCTTC,CASSLGESRLIRGYTF
TRBJ2-2,TRBV6-5,.,TRBD1,TGTGCCAGCAGTTACGGAACAGGGGGCACCGGGGAGCTGTTTTTT,CASSYGTGGTGELFF
TRBJ2-7,TRBV6-5,once,TRBD1,TGTGCCAGCAATCCGGGACAGGGCTACGAGCAGTACTTC,CASNPGQGYEQYF
TRBJ2-2,TRBV5-1,.,.,TGCGCCAGCAGCTTGTATGTGGCCCACACCGGGGAGCTGTTTTTT,CASSLYVAHTGELFF
TRBJ1-5,TRBV15,few,.,TGTGCCACCAGCAGAGATTGGGCAGTTAGCAATCAGCCCCAGCATTTT,CATSRDWAVSNQPQHF
TRBJ1-2,TRBV29-1,.,TRBD1,TGCAGCGTAGGGACAGGGGAAACTTACTATGGCTACACCTTC,CSVGTGETYYGYTF
TRBJ2-1,TRBV4-1,.,TRBD2,TGCGCCAGCAGCCAGGGACTAGCGGGAACTAATGAGCAGTTCTTC,CASSQGLAGTNEQFF
TRBJ2-7,TRBV3-1/TRBV3-2,.,TRBD1,TGTGCCAGCAGCCAATTCGGGGGACAGGGAATTCCCTACGAGCAGTACTTC,CASSQFGGQGIPYEQYF
TRBJ2-1,TRBV5-4,.,TRBD2,TGTGCCAGCAGCCCACTAGCGGGGAAGAAGAATGAGCAGTTCTTC,CASSPLAGKKNEQFF
TRBJ2-5,TRBV6-5,.,.,TGTGCCAGCTGGAGGTACCAAGAGACCCAGTACTTC,CASWRYQETQYF
TRBJ2-7,TRBV11-2,.,.,TGTGCCAGCAGCTTAGATCGCCGTCGACAGCCATTCTACGAGCAGTACTTC,CASSLDRRRQPFYEQYF
TRBJ1-4,TRBV18,.,.,TGTGCCAGCTCACCGAGGGGGACTAATGAAAAACTGTTTTTT,CASSPRGTNEKLFF